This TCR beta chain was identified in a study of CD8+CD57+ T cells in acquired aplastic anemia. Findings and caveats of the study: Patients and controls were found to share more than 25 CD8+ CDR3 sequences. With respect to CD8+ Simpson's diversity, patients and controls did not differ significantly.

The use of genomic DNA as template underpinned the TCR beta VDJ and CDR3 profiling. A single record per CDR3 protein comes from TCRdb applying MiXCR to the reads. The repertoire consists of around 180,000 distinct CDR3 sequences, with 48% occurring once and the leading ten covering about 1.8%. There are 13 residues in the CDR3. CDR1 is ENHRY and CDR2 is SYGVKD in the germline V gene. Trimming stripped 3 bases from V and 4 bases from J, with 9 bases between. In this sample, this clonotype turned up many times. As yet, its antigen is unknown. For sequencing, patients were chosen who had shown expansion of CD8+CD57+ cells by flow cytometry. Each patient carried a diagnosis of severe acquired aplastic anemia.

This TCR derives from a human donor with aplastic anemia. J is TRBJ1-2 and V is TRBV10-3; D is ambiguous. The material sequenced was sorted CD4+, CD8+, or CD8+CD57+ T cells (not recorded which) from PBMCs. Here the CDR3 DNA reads TGTGCCATCAGTGATGCGCGGGCCTATGGCTACACCTTC. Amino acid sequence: CAISDARAYGYTF.